The clone carrying this T cell receptor beta chain was seen at least ten times. These data come from a study of neurological immune-mediated disorders. TCRdb independently ran MiXCR on the 5' RACE reads; one entry per CDR3 protein. The table lists approximately 48,000 distinct CDR3 sequences, 9.5% to 15% of them singletons. Time point: longitudinal time-point 3. Trimming at V came to 6 bases and at J to 3 bases, leaving 7 bases not matched to a gene. The germline CDR1 and CDR2 sequences are ENHRY and SYGVKD. The CDR3 extends over 14 amino acids. The sequence came from a male donor with HTLV-1-associated myelopathy (HAM/TSP). The chain links TRBV10-3 to TRBJ1-1, with TRBD1 identical over 7 bases. The material sequenced was PBMCs. CDR3: CAIRGPGQYTEAFF. The CDR3, as DNA: TGTGCCATCAGGGGACCGGGACAGTACACTGAAGCTTTCTTT.